The T cell receptor beta chain under discussion was sequenced for a study of T cells expressing NK-cell markers. Study details: One of the eight sequenced donors was seronegative, whereas the other seven were HCMV-seropositive.

Germline CDR1 and CDR2: ENHRY and SYGVKD. The CDR3 contains 13 residues. Study-wide results and caveats: A range of about 1.0-7.5% of CD8+ T cells consisted of dominant NKG2C+ clonotypes in roughly 6 donors.

Concerning this clonotype itself: The target antigen is unknown.

TCRdb reprocessed the 5' RACE reads and keeps a single row for each CDR3 protein, giving no DNA. This sample's table reports 550,000 or so distinct CDR3 sequences. The rearrangement uses TRBV10-3 and TRBJ2-1; the D call of TRBD1 rests on TCRdb alone, since no DNA is present to check it. The sample consisted of blood T cells: a sorted CD56 or NKG2C T cell subset, CD4+ or CD8+ T cells, or bulk PBMC T cells (not recorded which). The sequence derives from a man between 18 and 29 years old in good health. This CDR3 reads CAIRPGDPHEQFF.